The clone carrying this T cell receptor beta chain was recorded once. The V end was cut by 5 bases, the J end by 10 bases, with 14 bases between. CDR1 SGHAT and CDR2 FQNNGV come from the germline V gene. There are 12 residues in the CDR3. This specimen belongs to a study of blood T cell repertoires in COVID-19. Study information: Whether acute or convalescent, the COVID-19 samples came from the United States, Italy and Spain. Sources were T cells, B-cell-depleted T cells, or PBMCs; the material itself was cDNA or gDNA.

In the authors' workflow: By means of reference gene primer amplification, nucleated cell counts were estimated. The repertoire was sequenced with immunoSEQ multiplex PCR; TCRdb's copy has only in-frame clones and lacks some. V and J calls plus clone size are reproduced from that table; the DNA served to infer D and trimming. The data show about 300,000 clones, roughly nine tenths seen once. Specimen: peripheral blood. This clonotype was obtained from a man aged 18 to 30 who had recovered from COVID-19. The chain links TRBV11-2 to TRBJ2-5, with D uncertain. The CDR3 protein is CASSPSGYDQYF. The CDR3 bases are TGTGCCAGCAGCCCTTCGGGTTACGACCAGTACTTC.